Listed below are T cell receptor beta chains from one sample, sequenced in a study of blood T cells in healthy people across ages. TCRdb passed the 5' RACE reads through MiXCR, listing each CDR3 protein once. The sample lists fewer than 800,000 distinct CDR3 sequences; around 21% were seen once. Source material: blood. Receptors were obtained from a man aged 70 or older in good health. CDR3s include the opening cysteine and the closing phenylalanine or tryptophan. D genes are given only for firm matches. Clone size appears in some rows only: once, few, many, or a class for an expanded clone.

v_call	d_call	j_call	clone_size	cdr3_aa	cdr3_nt
TRBV28	-	TRBJ2-3	few	CASIKQGWRDTQYF	TGTGCCAGCATAAAACAGGGTTGGCGAGATACGCAGTATTTT
TRBV9	-	TRBJ1-4	-	CASNRDNEKLFF	TGTGCCAGCAACAGGGATAATGAAAAACTGTTTTTT
TRBV14	-	TRBJ2-6	few	CASAKLGSGANVLTF	TGTGCCAGCGCCAAGTTAGGCTCCGGGGCCAACGTCCTGACTTTC
TRBV19	-	TRBJ2-5	-	CASSRGRDQQETQYF	TGTGCCAGTAGTAGAGGGCGGGACCAGCAAGAGACCCAGTACTTC
TRBV5-6	TRBD1	TRBJ2-5	few	CASSLRTGSNRETQYF	TGTGCCAGCAGCTTGCGGACAGGTTCGAATCGGGAGACCCAGTACTTC
TRBV5-7	TRBD2	TRBJ2-5	few	CASSVTSGSWGQETQYF	TGTGCCAGCAGCGTTACTAGCGGGAGCTGGGGCCAAGAGACCCAGTACTTC
TRBV5-1	-	TRBJ2-7	-	CASSGDRFTYEQYF	TGCGCCAGCAGCGGCGACAGGTTCACCTACGAGCAGTACTTC
TRBV28	-	TRBJ2-5	-	CASSALEAQYF	TGTGCCAGCAGCGCACTAGAGGCCCAGTACTTC
TRBV24-1	-	TRBJ2-5	few	CATSGGGHRETQYF	TGTGCCACCAGTGGGGGAGGACACCGAGAGACCCAGTACTTC
TRBV5-1	TRBD1	TRBJ1-4	many	CASSFGAGGDGTGKLFF	TGCGCCAGCAGCTTCGGGGCAGGGGGCGACGGCACAGGGAAACTGTTTTTT
TRBV7-8	TRBD1	TRBJ2-5	-	CASSPLTGGETQYF	TGTGCCAGCAGCCCTTTGACAGGGGGCGAGACCCAGTACTTC
TRBV4-1	TRBD2	TRBJ2-3	few	CASSQSGTSGTRDTQYF	TGCGCCAGCAGCCAATCGGGGACTAGCGGGACACGAGATACGCAGTATTTT
TRBV6-5	TRBD2	TRBJ2-4	-	CTSRRLAGVGNIQYF	TGTACCAGCAGACGACTAGCGGGAGTAGGAAACATTCAGTACTTC
TRBV29-1	-	TRBJ2-5	many	CSVDTNQETQYF	TGCAGCGTTGATACCAACCAAGAGACCCAGTACTTC
TRBV20-1	-	TRBJ2-5	-	CSARFEFFRETQYF	TGCAGTGCTAGATTCGAATTTTTTAGGGAGACCCAGTACTTC
TRBV5-1	TRBD1	TRBJ2-5	many	CASSDPGQSETQYF	TGCGCCAGCAGCGATCCGGGACAGTCAGAGACCCAGTACTTC
TRBV6-6	TRBD1	TRBJ2-5	-	CASSWPGDRQETQYF	TGTGCCAGCAGTTGGCCCGGGGACAGACAAGAGACCCAGTACTTC
TRBV20-1	TRBD1	TRBJ1-6	once	CSAHPTGLSPLHF	TGCAGTGCTCATCCGACAGGGCTTTCACCCCTCCACTTT
TRBV6-5	-	TRBJ2-7	few	CASSYGLAYEQYF	TGTGCCAGCAGTTACGGCCTAGCTTACGAGCAGTACTTC
TRBV25-1	-	TRBJ2-7	once	CASSGRAGYEQYF	TGTGCCAGCAGTGGACGTGCCGGATACGAGCAGTACTTC
TRBV7-2	TRBD1	TRBJ2-7	few	CASSLASGQGTHEQYF	TGTGCCAGCAGCTTAGCATCGGGACAGGGTACCCACGAGCAGTACTTC
TRBV7-9	TRBD1	TRBJ2-5	many	CASSFGQGAETQYF	TGTGCCAGCAGCTTCGGACAGGGTGCTGAGACCCAGTACTTC
TRBV3-1	-	TRBJ1-6	few	CASSPYYGSPLHF	TGTGCCAGCAGCCCCTATTATGGTTCACCCCTCCACTTT
TRBV29-1	-	TRBJ1-1	-	CSGTTGTENTEAFF	TGCAGCGGGACGACCGGGACTGAGAACACTGAAGCTTTCTTT
TRBV7-9	-	TRBJ2-1	-	CASSLFGGAEQFF	TGTGCCAGCAGCCTCTTTGGGGGCGCGGAGCAGTTCTTC
TRBV20-1	-	TRBJ2-5	few	CSAGFGGEYQETQYF	TGCAGTGCCGGGTTCGGGGGCGAGTACCAAGAGACCCAGTACTTC
TRBV20-1	-	TRBJ2-3	-	CSGSGSTDTQYF	TGCAGTGGATCGGGCAGCACAGATACGCAGTATTTT
TRBV2	-	TRBJ1-4	many	CASSEGTPEKLFF	TGTGCCAGCAGTGAAGGGACGCCGGAAAAACTGTTTTTT
TRBV7-2	-	TRBJ2-2	few	CASSLGGAYRAGELFF	TGTGCCAGCAGCTTAGGGGGGGCCTACAGGGCCGGGGAGCTGTTTTTT
TRBV20-1	-	TRBJ2-7	few	CSAGGSLNYEQYF	TGCAGTGCTGGCGGGTCGCTGAATTACGAGCAGTACTTC
TRBV28	TRBD2	TRBJ2-1	-	CASSFPSGRAAFYNEQFF	TGTGCCAGCAGTTTCCCTAGCGGGAGGGCCGCGTTCTACAATGAGCAGTTCTTC
TRBV11-2	-	TRBJ2-1	few	CASSFVASFNEQFF	TGTGCCAGCAGCTTCGTGGCTAGCTTCAATGAGCAGTTCTTC
TRBV5-1	TRBD1	TRBJ1-1	-	CASSLGQGALNTEAFF	TGCGCCAGCAGCTTGGGACAGGGGGCTTTAAACACTGAAGCTTTCTTT
TRBV29-1	TRBD2	TRBJ2-7	many	CSVFSGRAYEQYF	TGCAGCGTTTTTAGCGGGAGGGCCTACGAGCAGTACTTC
TRBV10-3	TRBD2	TRBJ2-1	-	CAISGTSDSNEQFF	TGTGCCATCTCAGGGACTAGCGACTCTAATGAGCAGTTCTTC
TRBV29-1	-	TRBJ2-5	-	CSVEPGSEETQYF	TGCAGCGTTGAGCCCGGGAGTGAAGAGACCCAGTACTTC
TRBV18	TRBD1	TRBJ2-7	few	CASSPDRSNYEQYF	TGTGCCAGCTCCCCGGACAGGAGTAACTACGAGCAGTACTTC
TRBV10-3	TRBD2	TRBJ2-3	-	CAISERPGLADTDTQYF	TGTGCCATCAGTGAGCGGCCGGGACTAGCGGACACAGATACGCAGTATTTT
TRBV7-2	-	TRBJ1-4	-	CASSLEVGKLFF	TGTGCCAGCAGCTTAGAGGTCGGAAAACTGTTTTTT
TRBV3-1	TRBD2	TRBJ2-5	-	CASSQEGRRTSGSLRTQYF	TGTGCCAGCAGCCAAGAAGGACGCCGGACTAGCGGGAGCCTTAGGACCCAGTACTTC
TRBV6-1	TRBD1	TRBJ2-7	-	CASSPGTGTGATYEQYF	TGTGCCAGCAGTCCCGGCACCGGGACAGGGGCCACCTACGAGCAGTACTTC
TRBV27	TRBD1	TRBJ2-3	-	CASSLPGTGNTQYF	TGTGCCAGCAGTTTACCAGGGACAGGGAATACGCAGTATTTT
TRBV18	-	TRBJ2-3	-	CASSMRQDTQYF	TGTGCCAGCTCAATGAGACAAGATACGCAGTATTTT
TRBV7-9	-	TRBJ2-5	-	CASSLALQGETQYF	TGTGCCAGCAGCTTAGCACTGCAGGGTGAGACCCAGTACTTC
TRBV5-1	-	TRBJ2-3	-	CASMVSRDFADTQYF	TGCGCCAGCATGGTTTCCCGGGATTTCGCAGATACGCAGTATTTT
TRBV9	-	TRBJ2-2	-	CASSSRWSSTGELFF	TGTGCCAGCAGCTCCCGCTGGTCCTCCACCGGGGAGCTGTTTTTT